A selection of T cell receptor beta chains follows, all from one sample in a study of cytotoxic CD8 clonotypes in ibrutinib-treated CLL. Sequencing used immunoSEQ multiplex PCR; TCRdb keeps in-frame clones, though not all of them. The repertoire has some 17,000 clones, about 80% of them found once; the top ten carry approximately 15%. This specimen was PBMCs, taken before ibrutinib treatment. The source is a human donor with chronic lymphocytic leukemia. Both conserved end residues are trimmed from each CDR3. The order of the fields is V gene, CDR3 length, D gene, CDR3 protein. A D gene is named only where the DNA matches it firmly.

v_call: TRBV4-2
cdr3_length: 10
d_call: NA
cdr3_aa: ASSPRREKAF

v_call: TRBV5-1
cdr3_length: 11
d_call: TRBD2
cdr3_aa: ASSLSGSETQY

v_call: TRBV27
cdr3_length: 11
d_call: NA
cdr3_aa: ASSSPYSYEQY

v_call: TRBV4-3
cdr3_length: 13
d_call: NA
cdr3_aa: ASSLRRGGRTEAF

v_call: TRBV27
cdr3_length: 12
d_call: NA
cdr3_aa: ASSPPLKPYEQY

v_call: TRBV28
cdr3_length: 14
d_call: NA
cdr3_aa: ASSTRWQSSYNEQF

v_call: TRBV27
cdr3_length: 14
d_call: TRBD1
cdr3_aa: ASSSHRAGGNEKLF

v_call: TRBV13
cdr3_length: 14
d_call: TRBD1
cdr3_aa: ASSKRQGTFSYEQY

v_call: TRBV6-1
cdr3_length: 12
d_call: TRBD2
cdr3_aa: ASKETSGTYEQY

v_call: TRBV5-4
cdr3_length: 13
d_call: TRBD2
cdr3_aa: ASSLRLADTDTQY

v_call: TRBV14
cdr3_length: 15
d_call: TRBD1
cdr3_aa: ASSPLTGSTVNTEAF

v_call: TRBV29-1
cdr3_length: 11
d_call: TRBD2
cdr3_aa: SGTSGGGYEQF

v_call: TRBV19
cdr3_length: 13
d_call: TRBD1
cdr3_aa: ASSIDRTGNTEAF

v_call: TRBV28
cdr3_length: 11
d_call: NA
cdr3_aa: ASSNLGKPEAF

v_call: TRBV9
cdr3_length: 19
d_call: TRBD2
cdr3_aa: ASNVRTGKSSGRPWGYEQY

v_call: TRBV19
cdr3_length: 13
d_call: NA
cdr3_aa: ASSIVWGLDTEAF

v_call: TRBV7-3
cdr3_length: 11
d_call: NA
cdr3_aa: ASSPDFTGELF

v_call: TRBV6-6
cdr3_length: 10
d_call: NA
cdr3_aa: ASSLSGNEQF

v_call: TRBV2
cdr3_length: 10
d_call: NA
cdr3_aa: ASRTDHYEQY

v_call: TRBV19
cdr3_length: 12
d_call: TRBD2
cdr3_aa: ASSISGGSNEQF

v_call: TRBV5-4
cdr3_length: 12
d_call: TRBD2
cdr3_aa: ASSLEGLGETQY

v_call: TRBV6-6
cdr3_length: 12
d_call: NA
cdr3_aa: ASFEAYSYNEQF

v_call: TRBV4-3
cdr3_length: 15
d_call: TRBD2
cdr3_aa: ASSQETESSGRNEQF

v_call: TRBV7-2
cdr3_length: 15
d_call: TRBD2
cdr3_aa: ASSSGLAVPPANEQF

v_call: TRBV7-2
cdr3_length: 11
d_call: TRBD1
cdr3_aa: ASSQTTGDEQY

v_call: TRBV29-1
cdr3_length: 10
d_call: NA
cdr3_aa: SVGKGTYEQY

v_call: TRBV7-9
cdr3_length: 10
d_call: NA
cdr3_aa: ASSPPRDTQY

v_call: TRBV6-6
cdr3_length: 11
d_call: TRBD1
cdr3_aa: ASTLTGENEQY

v_call: TRBV9
cdr3_length: 13
d_call: NA
cdr3_aa: ASSLWTAPQETQY

v_call: TRBV2
cdr3_length: 14
d_call: NA
cdr3_aa: ASTLFDGNLPYEQY

v_call: TRBV4-3
cdr3_length: 16
d_call: TRBD1
cdr3_aa: ASSQEGQGAADNYGYT

v_call: TRBV28
cdr3_length: 12
d_call: NA
cdr3_aa: ASVLGANDQPQH

v_call: TRBV5-6
cdr3_length: 9
d_call: NA
cdr3_aa: ASSLAHEQY

v_call: TRBV18
cdr3_length: 12
d_call: TRBD2
cdr3_aa: ASSPGLDQETQY

v_call: TRBV14
cdr3_length: 14
d_call: NA
cdr3_aa: ASSQEARFVVGELF

v_call: TRBV18
cdr3_length: 14
d_call: NA
cdr3_aa: ASSPRLEGTKNIQY

v_call: TRBV5-1
cdr3_length: 12
d_call: NA
cdr3_aa: ASSSGTSTDTQY

v_call: TRBV5-4
cdr3_length: 14
d_call: TRBD2
cdr3_aa: ASSLEVGGPIYEQY

v_call: TRBV7-9
cdr3_length: 9
d_call: NA
cdr3_aa: ASSHDYEQY

v_call: TRBV28
cdr3_length: 13
d_call: NA
cdr3_aa: ASSNSFPRNEKLF

v_call: TRBV29-1
cdr3_length: 12
d_call: TRBD1
cdr3_aa: SVEDLQGAYGYT

v_call: TRBV28
cdr3_length: 13
d_call: TRBD1
cdr3_aa: ASSPGQGAGEKLF

v_call: TRBV19
cdr3_length: 13
d_call: TRBD2
cdr3_aa: ASSIPLAGEGEQY

v_call: TRBV29-1
cdr3_length: 11
d_call: NA
cdr3_aa: SGRQTMNTEAF

v_call: TRBV5-6
cdr3_length: 14
d_call: TRBD2
cdr3_aa: ASSLGGLAVTYEQY